This TCR beta chain was profiled in a study of response to subunit inactivated influenza vaccine. TCRdb redid the calling of the RT-PCR reads with MiXCR, one entry per CDR3 protein. The sample lists about 620,000 distinct CDR3 sequences; roughly 12% were seen once. Germline values: CDR1 MDHEN, CDR2 SYDVKM. The ends were cut back, 2 bases at V and 0 bases at J, with 12 bases in the middle. This CDR3 is 16 amino acids long. Sequencing used PBMCs from blood, obtained on the day of vaccination. The chain has TRBV28 and TRBJ2-3, with D hard to call. The source of this sequence is a man in his fifties who received an inactivated influenza vaccine. The CDR3 DNA reads TGTGCCAGCAGTTTACAAGGCGGCTTGAGCACAGATACGCAGTATTTT. Translation: CASSLQGGLSTDTQYF.